This TCR beta chain is drawn from a study of T cells in Graves' hyperthyroidism and ophthalmopathy. Study-wide findings and caveats: Blood also carried most thyroid clonotypes expanded above 0.001. Researchers report that a 13 V-J model separated ophthalmopathy from stable hyperthyroidism.

Clinical symptoms, serum thyroxine and TRAb, thyroid ultrasound and orbital computed tomography together formed the diagnostic basis. In this sample, this clonotype turned up many times. Its antigen is still unknown. The CDR3 totals 12 residues. Germline CDR1 is SNHLY and CDR2 is FYNNEI. Trimming took off 0 bases at V and 16 bases at J, with 12 bases between the two ends. Researchers took RNA transcripts and amplified the TCR beta CDR3 regions from them. HTBI primers drove first-round RT-PCR of the TCR CDR3. From the multiplex PCR reads, TCRdb called clonotypes with MiXCR, one entry per CDR3 protein. The sample holds hundreds of thousands of distinct CDR3 sequences, more than 45% seen once.

Sequencing input: peripheral blood or thyroid tissue (not recorded which). This clonotype was obtained from a woman younger than 35 with Graves' hyperthyroidism. This sequence joins TRBV2 and TRBJ1-4; the D is unclear. Here the CDR3 reads CASSEAGGRRFF. The CDR3 nucleotides read TGTGCCAGCAGTGAAGCAGGAGGGCGGAGGTTTTTT. Filled out from reference TRBV2 and TRBJ1-4, the complete variable domain reads EPEVTQTPSHQVTQMGQEVILRCVPISNHLYFYWYRQILGQKVEFLVSFYNNEISEKSEIFDDQFSVERPDGSNFTLKIRSTKLEDSAMYFCASSEAGGRRFFGSGTQLSVL.